This T cell receptor (beta chain) was captured in a study of B cell selection in AIRE deficiency. General study points: Shorter CDR3s marked shared Treg sequences, biased toward few non-templated insertions. Of approximately 3,700 shared Treg TCRbeta sequences, roughly 33% were healthy-only, just under 9.5% patient-only.

Assay: immunoSEQ multiplex PCR; the TCRdb copy retains only in-frame clones and omits some. The data show 20,000 to 25,000 clones, around 97% seen once. Conventional CD4 T cells were sorted as CD4+CD127+ cells. The CDR3 contains 13 residues. Germline CDR1 reads MNHEY; CDR2 reads SVGAGI. Between the trimmed V and J ends, which lost 4 bases and 7 bases, there was a span of 14 bases. In regard to this clone: The antigen remains undetermined.

Sequencing was carried out using conventional CD4+ T cells sorted from PBMCs. The sequence came from a human donor with AIRE deficiency. The rearrangement uses TRBV6-5 and TRBJ2-7; possible D gene TRBD2, 5 bases. The CDR3 DNA reads TGTGCCAGCAGTTCCTTATCACTAGGTGAGCAGTACTTC. This encodes CASSSLSLGEQYF.